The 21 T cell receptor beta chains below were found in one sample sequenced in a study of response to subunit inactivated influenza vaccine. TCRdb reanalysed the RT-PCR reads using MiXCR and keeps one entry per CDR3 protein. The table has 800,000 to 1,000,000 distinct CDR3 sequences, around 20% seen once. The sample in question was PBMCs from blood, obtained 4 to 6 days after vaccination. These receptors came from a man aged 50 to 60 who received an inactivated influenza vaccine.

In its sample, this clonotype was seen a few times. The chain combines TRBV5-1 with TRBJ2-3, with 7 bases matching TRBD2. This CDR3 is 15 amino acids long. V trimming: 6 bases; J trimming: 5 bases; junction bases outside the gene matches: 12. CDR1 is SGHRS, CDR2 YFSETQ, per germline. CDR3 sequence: CASTTTSFWGDTQYF. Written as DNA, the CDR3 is TGCGCCAGCACAACGACTAGCTTTTGGGGAGATACGCAGTATTTT. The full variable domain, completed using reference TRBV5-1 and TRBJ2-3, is KAGVTQTPRYLIKTRGQQVTLSCSPISGHRSVSWYQQTPGQGLQFLFEYFSETQRNKGNFPGRFSGRQFSNSRSEMNVSTLELGDSALYLCASTTTSFWGDTQYFGPGTRLTVL.

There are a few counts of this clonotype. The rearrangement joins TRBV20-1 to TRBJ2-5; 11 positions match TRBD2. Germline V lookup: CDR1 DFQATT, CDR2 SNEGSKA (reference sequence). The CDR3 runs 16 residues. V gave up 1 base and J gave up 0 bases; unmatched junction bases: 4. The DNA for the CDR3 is TGCAGTGCTAGAGGGGCTAGCGGGGGGTACCAAGAGACCCAGTACTTC. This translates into CSARGASGGYQETQYF.

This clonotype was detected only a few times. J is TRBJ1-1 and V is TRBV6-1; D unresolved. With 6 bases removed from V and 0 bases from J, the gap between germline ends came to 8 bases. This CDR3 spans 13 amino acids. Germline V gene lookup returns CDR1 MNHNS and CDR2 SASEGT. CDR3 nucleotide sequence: TGTGCCAGCAGAAAAGGGCTGAACACTGAAGCTTTCTTT. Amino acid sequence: CASRKGLNTEAFF.

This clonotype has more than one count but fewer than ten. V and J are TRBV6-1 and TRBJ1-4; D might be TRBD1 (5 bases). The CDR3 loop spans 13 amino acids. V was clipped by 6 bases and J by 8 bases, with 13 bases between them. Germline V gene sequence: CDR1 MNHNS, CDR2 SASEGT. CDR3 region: CASRANRGEKLFF. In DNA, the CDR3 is TGTGCCAGCAGAGCTAACCGGGGGGAAAAACTGTTTTTT.

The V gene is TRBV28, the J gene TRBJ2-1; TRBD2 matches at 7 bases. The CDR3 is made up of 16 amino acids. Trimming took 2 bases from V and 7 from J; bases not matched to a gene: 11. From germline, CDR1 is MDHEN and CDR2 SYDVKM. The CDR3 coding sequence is TGTGCCAGCAGTTTAGCGTCAGCGGGACGTCGGAATGAGCAGTTCTTC. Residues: CASSLASAGRRNEQFF.

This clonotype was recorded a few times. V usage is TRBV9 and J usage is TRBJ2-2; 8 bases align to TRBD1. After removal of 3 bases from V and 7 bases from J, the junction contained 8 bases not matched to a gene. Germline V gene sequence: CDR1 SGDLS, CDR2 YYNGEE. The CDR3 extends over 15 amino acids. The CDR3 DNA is TGTGCCAGCAGCGGACAGGGGTATACTAGCGGGGAGCTGTTTTTT. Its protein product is CASSGQGYTSGELFF.

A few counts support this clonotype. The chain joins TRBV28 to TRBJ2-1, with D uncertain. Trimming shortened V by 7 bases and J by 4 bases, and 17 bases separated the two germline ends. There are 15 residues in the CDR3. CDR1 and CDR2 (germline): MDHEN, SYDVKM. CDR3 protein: CASKAETLRYNEQFF. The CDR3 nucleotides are TGTGCCAGCAAGGCAGAGACCTTACGGTACAATGAGCAGTTCTTC.

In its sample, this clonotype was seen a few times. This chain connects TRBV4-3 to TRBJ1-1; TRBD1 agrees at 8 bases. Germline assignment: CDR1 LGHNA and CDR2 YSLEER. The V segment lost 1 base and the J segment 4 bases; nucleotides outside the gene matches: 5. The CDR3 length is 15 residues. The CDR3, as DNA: TGCGCCAGCAGCCAAGGGTACAGGGGGTCCACTGAAGCTTTCTTT. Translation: CASSQGYRGSTEAFF.

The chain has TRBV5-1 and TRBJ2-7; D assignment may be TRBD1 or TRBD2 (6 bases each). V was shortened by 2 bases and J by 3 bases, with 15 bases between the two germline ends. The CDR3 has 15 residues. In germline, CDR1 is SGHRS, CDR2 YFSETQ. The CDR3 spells CASSFLRGGGYEQYF. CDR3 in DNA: TGCGCCAGCAGCTTCCTCCGTGGAGGGGGCTACGAGCAGTACTTC.

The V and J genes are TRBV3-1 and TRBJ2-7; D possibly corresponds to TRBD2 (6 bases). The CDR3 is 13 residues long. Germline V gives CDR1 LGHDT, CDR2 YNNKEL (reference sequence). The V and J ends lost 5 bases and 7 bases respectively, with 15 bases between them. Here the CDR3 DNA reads TGTGCCAGCAGCTCACCTCGGGAGCGGGAGCAGTACTTC. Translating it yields CASSSPREREQYF.

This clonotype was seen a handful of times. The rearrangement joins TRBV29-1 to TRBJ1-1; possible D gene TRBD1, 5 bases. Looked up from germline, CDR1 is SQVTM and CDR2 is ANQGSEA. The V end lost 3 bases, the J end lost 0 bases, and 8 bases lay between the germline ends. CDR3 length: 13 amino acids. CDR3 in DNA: TGCAGCGTTGATCCGGGGGTGAACACTGAAGCTTTCTTT. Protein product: CSVDPGVNTEAFF.

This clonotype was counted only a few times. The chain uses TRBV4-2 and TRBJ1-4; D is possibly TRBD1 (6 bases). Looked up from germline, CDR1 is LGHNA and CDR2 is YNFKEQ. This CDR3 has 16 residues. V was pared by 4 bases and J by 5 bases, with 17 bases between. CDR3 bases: TGTGCCAGCAGCCCTCCCCGAAGTCAGGGGAATGAAAAACTGTTTTTT. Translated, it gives CASSPPRSQGNEKLFF.

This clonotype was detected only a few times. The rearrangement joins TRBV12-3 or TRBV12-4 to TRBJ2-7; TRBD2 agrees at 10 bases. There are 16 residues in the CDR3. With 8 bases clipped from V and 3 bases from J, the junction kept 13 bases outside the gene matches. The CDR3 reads CASATGWASGSYEQYF. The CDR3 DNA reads TGTGCCAGCGCAACCGGGTGGGCTAGCGGGAGCTACGAGCAGTACTTC.

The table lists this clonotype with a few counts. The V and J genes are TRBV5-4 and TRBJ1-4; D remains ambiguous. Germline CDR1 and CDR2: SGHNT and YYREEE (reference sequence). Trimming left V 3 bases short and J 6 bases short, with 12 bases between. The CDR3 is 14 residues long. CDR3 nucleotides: TGTGCCAGCAGCTGGCGGGGATTGGATGAAAAACTGTTTTTT. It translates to CASSWRGLDEKLFF. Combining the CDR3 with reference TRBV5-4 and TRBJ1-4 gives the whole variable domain ETGVTQSPTHLIKTRGQQVTLRCSSQSGHNTVSWYQQALGQGPQFIFQYYREEENGRGNFPPRFSGLQFPNYSSELNVNALELDDSALYLCASSWRGLDEKLFFGSGTQLSVL.

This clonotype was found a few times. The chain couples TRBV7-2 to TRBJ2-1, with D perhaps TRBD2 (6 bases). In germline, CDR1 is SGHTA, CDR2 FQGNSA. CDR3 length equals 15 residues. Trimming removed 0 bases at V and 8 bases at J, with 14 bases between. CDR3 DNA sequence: TGTGCCAGCAGCTTAGCGTCTCGCCGCGGGGATGAGCAGTTCTTC. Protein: CASSLASRRGDEQFF. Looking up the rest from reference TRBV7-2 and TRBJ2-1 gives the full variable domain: GAGVSQSPSNKVTEKGKDVELRCDPISGHTALYWYRQSLGQGLEFLIYFQGNSAPDKSGLPSDRFSAERTGGSVSTLTIQRTQQEDSAVYLCASSLASRRGDEQFFGPGTRLTVL.

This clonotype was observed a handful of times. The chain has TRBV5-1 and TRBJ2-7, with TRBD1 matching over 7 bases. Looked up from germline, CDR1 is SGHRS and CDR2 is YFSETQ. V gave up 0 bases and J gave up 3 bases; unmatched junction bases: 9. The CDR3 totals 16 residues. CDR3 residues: CASSLALDRILYEQYF. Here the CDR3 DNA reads TGCGCCAGCAGCTTGGCCCTGGACAGGATCCTCTACGAGCAGTACTTC.

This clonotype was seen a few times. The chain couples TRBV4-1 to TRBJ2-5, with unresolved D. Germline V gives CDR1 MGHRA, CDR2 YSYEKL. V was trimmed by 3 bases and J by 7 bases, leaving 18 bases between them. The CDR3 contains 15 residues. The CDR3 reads CASSHEPTLEATQYF. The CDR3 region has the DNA TGCGCCAGCAGCCATGAACCTACCCTGGAAGCGACCCAGTACTTC.

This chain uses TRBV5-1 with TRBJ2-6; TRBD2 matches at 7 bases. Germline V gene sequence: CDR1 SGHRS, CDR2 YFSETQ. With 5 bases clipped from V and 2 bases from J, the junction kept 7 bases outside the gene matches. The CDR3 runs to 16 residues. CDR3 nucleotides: TGCGCCAGCAGTCAGGGAGGGTCTACTGGGGCCAACGTCCTGACTTTC. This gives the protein CASSQGGSTGANVLTF.

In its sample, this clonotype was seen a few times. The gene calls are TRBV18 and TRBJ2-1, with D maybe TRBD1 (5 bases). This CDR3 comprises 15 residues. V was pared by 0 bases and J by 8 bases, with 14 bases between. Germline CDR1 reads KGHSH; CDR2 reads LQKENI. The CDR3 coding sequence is TGTGCCAGCTCACCACCGTCTTGGGGCGGCGATGAGCAGTTCTTC. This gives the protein CASSPPSWGGDEQFF.

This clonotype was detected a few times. This CDR3 is CATSREAGELFF. CDR3 DNA sequence: TGTGCCACCAGCCGGGAGGCCGGGGAGCTGTTTTTT. The V gene is TRBV15, the J gene TRBJ2-2, with 7 bases fitting TRBD2. The CDR3 has 12 amino acids. Per the germline V gene, CDR1 is LNHNV and CDR2 is YYDKDF (reference sequence). V trimming: 5 bases; J trimming: 6 bases; junction bases outside the gene matches: 0.

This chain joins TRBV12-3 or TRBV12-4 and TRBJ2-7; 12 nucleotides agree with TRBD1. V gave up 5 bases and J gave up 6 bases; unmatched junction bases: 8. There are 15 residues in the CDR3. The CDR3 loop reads CASSDSGTGGGEQYF. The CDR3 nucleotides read TGTGCCAGCAGTGACTCCGGGACAGGGGGCGGCGAGCAGTACTTC.